Described below is a single T cell receptor beta chain sequence and its context. This sample is part of a study of OX40 agonist ivuxolimab in advanced cancers. About the study: Patients treated during dose escalation were battling hepatocellular carcinoma, melanoma, renal cell or head and neck cancer. In three patients, partial responses were observed, one with hepatocellular carcinoma and two with cutaneous melanoma.

V was cut by 4 bases and J by 3 bases, with 13 bases left in between. Per germline, CDR1 SGHAT and CDR2 FQNNGV. The length of the CDR3 is 15 residues. Assay: immunoSEQ multiplex PCR; the TCRdb copy retains only in-frame clones and omits some. The sample yields some 80,000 clones, more than 70% seen once. This specimen was CD4+ or CD8+ T cells sorted from blood, taken in a trial of the OX40 agonist ivuxolimab. The V and J genes are TRBV11-2 and TRBJ1-5; tentatively, D is TRBD1 (6 bases). The TCR was taken from an adult with an advanced solid tumor such as melanoma, head and neck, liver or kidney cancer. The CDR3 region is CASSSGAMDNQPQHF. The CDR3 coding sequence is TGTGCCAGCAGCTCAGGGGCGATGGACAATCAGCCCCAGCATTTT.